This passage covers 20 T cell receptor beta chains from one sample sequenced in a study of shared clonotypes between healthy human individuals. Here immunoSEQ multiplex PCR was the method, and the copy in TCRdb shows in-frame clones only, minus some. The sample holds some 2 million clones, roughly 96% seen once. The sample taken for sequencing was naive CD4+ T cells sorted from blood. Subset reported: CD45RA+ positively selected. These receptors all come from a man between 18 and 35 years old in good health.

J is TRBJ1-2 and V is TRBV2; D not certain. The V gene lost 7 bases and the J gene lost 6 bases, with 18 bases spanning the gap. This CDR3 has 14 amino acids. Germline CDR1 and CDR2: SNHLY and FYNNEI. The CDR3 loop is CASISGPTKNGYTF. For the CDR3, the DNA is TGTGCCAGCATTTCAGGCCCTACGAAGAATGGCTACACCTTC.

V and J are TRBV28 and TRBJ2-2; 9 positions agree with TRBD2. V dropped 5 bases and J dropped 10; count of bases not matched to a gene: 14. The CDR3 sequence is 16 residues long. Germline CDR1 and CDR2: MDHEN and SYDVKM. CDR3: CASSPQSGGSHEELFF. The CDR3 DNA reads as TGTGCCAGCAGTCCGCAGAGCGGGGGGAGTCATGAGGAGCTGTTTTTT.

The chain couples TRBV7-2 to TRBJ2-7; no firm D call. CDR1 SGHTA and CDR2 FQGNSA come from the germline V gene. V lost 5 bases to trimming and J lost 7 bases, with 9 bases between them. This CDR3 is 11 amino acids long. CDR3 in amino acids: CASSITREQYF. The CDR3 DNA is TGTGCCAGCAGCATTACGAGGGAGCAGTACTTC. The variable domain in full, completed from reference TRBV7-2 and TRBJ2-7, reads GAGVSQSPSNKVTEKGKDVELRCDPISGHTALYWYRQSLGQGLEFLIYFQGNSAPDKSGLPSDRFSAERTGGSVSTLTIQRTQQEDSAVYLCASSITREQYFGPGTRLTVT.

This chain joins TRBV11-1 and TRBJ1-6; D uncertain. Germline V gene data show CDR1 as SGHAT and CDR2 as FQDESV (reference sequence). The V end lost 5 bases, the J end lost 7 bases, and 6 bases lay between the germline ends. The CDR3 contains 12 residues. The CDR3 sequence is CASSLRNSPLHF. As DNA, the CDR3 is TGTGCCAGCAGCCTCAGGAATTCACCCCTCCACTTT.

CDR3 sequence (DNA): TGTGCCAGCGTCGCCAGGGGCGTTTCCGGGGAGCTGTTTTTT. Translated, it gives CASVARGVSGELFF. This chain connects TRBV27 to TRBJ2-2; the D gene is possibly TRBD1 (6 bases). V dropped 8 bases and J dropped 6 bases, with 16 bases sitting between them. This CDR3 spans 14 amino acids. Germline V gene lookup returns CDR1 MNHEY and CDR2 SMNVEV (reference sequence).

This sequence joins TRBV6-1 and TRBJ1-4; 8 nucleotides agree with TRBD1. The J segment lost 8 bases and the V segment lost 4 bases, leaving 9 bases of the junction unmatched. Germline CDR1 and CDR2: MNHNS and SASEGT. There are 15 residues in the CDR3. This CDR3 reads CASSVAGGRGEKLFF. The CDR3 bases are TGTGCCAGCAGTGTCGCAGGGGGCAGAGGAGAAAAACTGTTTTTT.

A note on this clone: Other DNA variants within this sample encode the same CDR3. The chain joins TRBV5-1 to TRBJ1-1, with no clear D. The CDR3 is 15 residues long. V lost 0 bases and J lost 2, with 11 bases in between. Germline V gene data show CDR1 as SGHRS and CDR2 as YFSETQ. Here the CDR3 DNA reads TGCGCCAGCAGCTTGGACGCAGGCCTTAACACTGAAGCTTTCTTT. Encoded protein: CASSLDAGLNTEAFF.

The V call is TRBV19, the J call TRBJ1-1, with unresolved D. This CDR3 is 15 amino acids long. The V and J ends lost 8 bases and 6 bases respectively, with 22 bases between them. Germline assignment: CDR1 LNHDA and CDR2 SQIVND (reference sequence). The chain's CDR3 is CASLPGTANSAEAFF. CDR3 nucleotides: TGTGCCAGTTTACCGGGAACCGCGAACAGCGCTGAAGCTTTCTTT.

The V call is TRBV25-1, the J call TRBJ2-3; TRBD2 is a possible D gene (5 bases). The V gene lost 2 bases and the J gene lost 1 base, with 13 bases spanning the gap. Looked up from germline, CDR1 is MGHDK and CDR2 is SYGVNS. CDR3 size: 16 residues. The CDR3 sequence is CASSEVNTRGTDTQYF. CDR3 nucleotides: TGTGCCAGCAGTGAAGTGAATACTAGGGGCACAGATACGCAGTATTTT.

V and J are TRBV20-1 and TRBJ1-4, with no clear D. The CDR3 loop spans 11 amino acids. The germline V and J ends were trimmed by 4 bases and 8 bases, with 8 bases remaining between them. Germline CDR1 reads DFQATT; CDR2 reads SNEGSKA (reference sequence). The CDR3 region is CSAIQQEKLFF. The CDR3 region has the DNA TGCAGTGCTATTCAGCAGGAAAAACTGTTTTTT.

On this clone: The same CDR3 can be traced to other DNA sequences in this sample. J is TRBJ2-7 and V is TRBV7-2; no clear D. CDR3 size: 14 residues. V shed 0 bases and J shed 0 bases, with 6 bases lying between them. The germline V gene has CDR1 SGHTA and CDR2 FQGNSA. The CDR3 coding sequence is TGTGCCAGCAGCTTAGCCCCGGCCTCCTACGAGCAGTACTTC. As protein: CASSLAPASYEQYF.

The V and J genes are TRBV7-2 and TRBJ1-2; TRBD1 matches 8 bases. Trimming cost V 10 bases and J 6 bases; bases outside gene matches: 10. The CDR3 runs 13 residues. Germline CDR1 reads SGHTA; CDR2 reads FQGNSA. In nucleotides, the CDR3 is TGTGCCACCAGGGGACAGGCCGGGGATGGCTACACCTTC. Its translation is CATRGQAGDGYTF.

The V and J genes are TRBV7-8 and TRBJ1-1; D call uncertain. Germline V lookup: CDR1 SGHVS, CDR2 FQNEAQ. CDR3 length: 15 amino acids. The V end lost 1 base, the J end lost 1 base, and 10 bases lay between the germline ends. CDR3 amino acids: CASSLGSLGNTEAFF. CDR3 in DNA: TGTGCCAGCAGCTTAGGATCCCTAGGGAACACTGAAGCTTTCTTT.

CDR3 sequence (DNA): TGTGCCAGCAGCTTAGCAGGGCAGAATTCACCCCTCCACTTT. As protein: CASSLAGQNSPLHF. This chain uses TRBV7-9 with TRBJ1-6; D remains ambiguous. V lost 0 bases and J 7 bases, leaving 7 bases between the germline ends. Germline V gene lookup returns CDR1 SEHNR and CDR2 FQNEAQ (reference sequence). CDR3 length equals 14 residues.

V gene TRBV5-1 combines with J gene TRBJ2-7, with D maybe TRBD1 (6 bases). Germline CDR1 and CDR2: SGHRS and YFSETQ. The CDR3 has 14 residues. The V end lost 0 bases, the J end lost 6 bases, and 13 bases lay between the germline ends. CDR3: CASSLVGQTSEQYF. CDR3 nucleotides: TGCGCCAGCAGCTTGGTGGGACAAACTTCCGAGCAGTACTTC.

V and J are TRBV18 and TRBJ1-4; 11 positions agree with TRBD1. This CDR3 has 17 amino acids. Germline lookup yields CDR1 KGHSH and CDR2 LQKENI. V lost 3 bases and J lost 2; bases outside the gene matches: 5. For the CDR3, the DNA is TGTGCCAGCTCACCGAGGGACAGGGGGGAGACTAATGAAAAACTGTTTTTT. Amino acids: CASSPRDRGETNEKLFF.

This chain joins TRBV19 and TRBJ1-2; D not certain. CDR3 length: 14 residues. Trimming took off 9 bases at V and 0 bases at J, with 14 bases between the two ends. CDR1 LNHDA and CDR2 SQIVND come from the germline V gene (reference sequence). The DNA of the CDR3 is TGTGCCAGCGAGGCCGGCACAGCTAACTATGGCTACACCTTC. Translating it yields CASEAGTANYGYTF.

The chain combines TRBV5-6 with TRBJ1-1, with D perhaps matching TRBD1 (5 bases). There are 15 residues in the CDR3. Germline CDR1 is SGHDT and CDR2 is YYEEEE. V lost 1 base and J 4 bases, leaving 14 bases between the germline ends. Here the CDR3 DNA reads TGTGCCAGCAGCTTGTCCCGGGGGGTAGGCACTGAAGCTTTCTTT. This encodes CASSLSRGVGTEAFF. The full variable domain, rest sourced from reference TRBV5-6 and TRBJ1-1, is DAGVTQSPTHLIKTRGQQVTLRCSPKSGHDTVSWYQQALGQGPQFIFQYYEEEERQRGNFPDRFSGHQFPNYSSELNVNALLLGDSALYLCASSLSRGVGTEAFFGQGTRLTVV.

This chain links TRBV6-1 with TRBJ1-4; D perhaps matches TRBD1 (5 bases). Germline V gene data show CDR1 as MNHNS and CDR2 as SASEGT. V was clipped by 0 bases and J by 8 bases, with 13 bases between them. The CDR3 has 15 amino acids. This CDR3 is CASSEAGGAWEKLFF. The DNA of the CDR3 is TGTGCCAGCAGTGAAGCTGGAGGGGCCTGGGAAAAACTGTTTTTT.

In regard to this clone: The sample contains more than one DNA sequence encoding this CDR3. The chain links TRBV9 to TRBJ2-2; D call uncertain. Trimming stripped 0 bases from V and 4 bases from J, with 7 bases between. Per germline, CDR1 SGDLS and CDR2 YYNGEE. The CDR3 consists of 14 residues. CDR3 DNA: TGTGCCAGCAGCGTAGAAGTAGGCACCGGGGAGCTGTTTTTT. The encoded protein is CASSVEVGTGELFF.